This is a list of T cell receptor beta chains from one sample in a study of neurological immune-mediated disorders. TCRdb recomputed calls from the 5' RACE reads with MiXCR, one row per CDR3 protein. Here the sample spans under 20,000 distinct CDR3 sequences, 27% being singletons. Sequencing was done on a sample of PBMCs. The receptor set was obtained from a man over 45 with HTLV-1-associated myelopathy (HAM/TSP). Both conserved end residues are trimmed from each CDR3.

TRBV20-1	TRBJ2-3	SARVGGTKLTDTQY
TRBV20-1	TRBJ2-7	SALSGRGYEQY
TRBV7-9	TRBJ2-4	ASSSEGSRLAGAGPKA
TRBV7-3	TRBJ2-1	ASSMGLPSKDEQF
TRBV5-1	TRBJ1-3	ASSPGQGASSGNTIY
TRBV20-1	TRBJ1-1	SAVRTGGGTEAF
TRBV29-1	TRBJ1-3	SVIWAHSGNTIY
TRBV3-1	TRBJ1-1	ASSHGAPTEAF
TRBV3-1	TRBJ2-1	ASSLPGVKNNEQF
TRBV20-1	TRBJ2-1	SGENPSSYNEQF
TRBV7-2	TRBJ2-2	ASSIRPMDRMNTGELF
TRBV12-3/TRBV12-4	TRBJ1-5	ASSPRTGSNQPQH
TRBV7-9	TRBJ1-1	ASRGGAAFFVL
TRBV5-1	TRBJ2-7	ASSLGTATYEQY
TRBV20-1	TRBJ2-7	SASRLAGGYEQY
TRBV5-5	TRBJ1-2	ASSWGTVAYGYT
TRBV20-1	TRBJ2-3	SAIFLAGGPGDTQY
TRBV20-1	TRBJ2-1	SARDQGPGGNEQF
TRBV7-2	TRBJ2-1	ASSLEPYNEQF
TRBV5-1	TRBJ1-2	ASSSTSGDYGYT
TRBV10-3	TRBJ2-7	AIRQSSSYEQY
TRBV20-1	TRBJ1-1	SALDNRGVNPEAF
TRBV7-9	TRBJ2-1	ASSSPGGRYNEQF
TRBV2	TRBJ2-1	ASSESGPSGYNEQF
TRBV20-1	TRBJ2-7	SARSMGYEQY
TRBV27	TRBJ2-1	ASSFQRGGLEQF
TRBV18	TRBJ2-7	ASSPPTSGEQY
TRBV5-1	TRBJ2-7	ASSFRQGTYEQY
TRBV5-1	TRBJ2-7	ASSPQEAYEQY
TRBV18	TRBJ2-5	ASSPPRSSETQY
TRBV6-2/TRBV6-3	TRBJ2-1	ASSYRQAYNEQF
TRBV28	TRBJ1-5	ASGGGGNQPQH